A single sample gave rise to the 17 T cell receptor beta chains below, sequenced in a study of post-analysis software for immune sequencing data. The study, taken as a whole, reports: TRBV5-6, TRBV5-1 and TRBV20-1 were among four to six TRBV segments more frequent in patients than controls.

Included in the TCR beta cDNA libraries were unique molecular identifiers. One entry per CDR3 protein results from TCRdb running MiXCR on the PCR reads. The data contain under 900,000 distinct CDR3 sequences, about 53% of them singletons. The antigens of these receptors remain unknown. Input material: blood. The receptors here all came from a girl under 18 with multiple sclerosis.

This clonotype was seen a single time. V usage is TRBV5-1 and J usage is TRBJ2-5, with 7 bases aligning to TRBD2. Germline CDR1 is SGHRS and CDR2 is YFSETQ. After removal of 0 bases from V and 4 bases from J, the junction contained 12 bases not matched to a gene. This CDR3 region has 17 residues. The CDR3 loop is CASSLAARELGRETQYF. Here the CDR3 DNA reads TGCGCCAGCAGCTTGGCAGCGCGGGAGTTGGGAAGAGAGACCCAGTACTTC.

The V and J genes are TRBV7-3 and TRBJ2-1; possible D gene TRBD2, 6 bases. V dropped 5 bases and J dropped 6 bases, with 17 bases sitting between them. CDR1 is SGHTA and CDR2 is FQGTGA in the germline V gene. The CDR3 sequence is 15 residues long. The CDR3 DNA is TGTGCCAGCAGCCGCACATCGGGACTGTTCAATGAGCAGTTCTTC. As protein: CASSRTSGLFNEQFF.

This clonotype was recorded a few times. The chain couples TRBV5-6 to TRBJ1-2; D is unclear. The V gene's germline CDR1 is SGHDT and CDR2 YYEEEE. V gave up 7 bases and J gave up 2 bases, with 15 bases separating them. This CDR3 has 14 residues. CDR3 in amino acids: CASQWSWGNYGYTF. The CDR3 DNA sequence: TGTGCCAGCCAGTGGTCGTGGGGAAACTATGGCTACACCTTC.

Only a few counts were recorded for this clonotype. This sequence joins TRBV5-1 and TRBJ2-7, with 13 bases matching TRBD2. The DNA end lines up better with TRBJ2-4; the J call may be wrong. The CDR3 is 16 residues long. Per germline, CDR1 SGHRS and CDR2 YFSETQ. DNA of the CDR3: TGCGCCAGCAGCTTGGGGACTAGCGGGGGAGTGAACATTCAGTACTTC. It is translated as CASSLGTSGGVNIQYF.

The rearrangement uses TRBV20-1 and TRBJ2-5, with 10 bases identical to TRBD1. The V gene's germline CDR1 is DFQATT and CDR2 SNEGSKA (reference sequence). The CDR3 contains 14 residues. The V gene end was trimmed by 5 bases and the J gene end by 3 bases; junction bases not matched to a gene: 6. The CDR3 DNA is TGCAGTGCTCGGGGACAGGGGATTAAAGAGACCCAGTACTTC. Protein product: CSARGQGIKETQYF.

This chain uses TRBV12-3 or TRBV12-4 with TRBJ1-2; TRBD1 matches 12 bases. V dropped 8 bases and J dropped 0; count of bases not matched to a gene: 10. CDR3 length equals 17 residues. CDR3 in amino acids: CASGSGTGGASNYGYTF. The CDR3 DNA is TGTGCCAGCGGCTCGGGGACAGGGGGCGCATCTAACTATGGCTACACCTTC.

The V and J genes are TRBV20-1 and TRBJ2-1; 8 bases match TRBD2. Germline-derived CDR1 and CDR2 are DFQATT and SNEGSKA (reference sequence). CDR3 size: 14 residues. CDR3 residues: CSAEGEREYNEQFF. CDR3 nucleotide sequence: TGCAGCGCTGAGGGAGAGCGGGAGTACAATGAGCAGTTCTTC.

The chain recombines TRBV5-1 with TRBJ2-1, with 10 positions matching TRBD2. Trimming cost V 2 bases and J 10 bases; bases outside gene matches: 9. CDR3 length: 15 residues. In germline, CDR1 is SGHRS, CDR2 YFSETQ. CDR3 DNA: TGCGCCAGCAGCTTCGAAATAGCGGGGGGACAAGAGCAGTTCTTC. Translated: CASSFEIAGGQEQFF.

The rearrangement links TRBV5-1 to TRBJ1-2; unclear D gene. The CDR3 is 13 residues long. The V gene's germline CDR1 is SGHRS and CDR2 YFSETQ. The ends were cut back, 3 bases at V and 6 bases at J, with 12 bases in the middle. Written as DNA, the CDR3 is TGCGCCAGCAGCTCACGGTACGGCGATGGCTACACCTTC. Amino acids: CASSSRYGDGYTF.

The DNA of the CDR3 is TGCGCCAGCAGCCAAGAAACCAGCCGGGGGACTTCGAACACCGGGGAGCTGTTTTTT. Encoded protein: CASSQETSRGTSNTGELFF. The rearrangement links TRBV4-1 to TRBJ2-2; D is perhaps TRBD2 (6 bases). Germline CDR1 MGHRA, CDR2 YSYEKL. Trimming shortened V by 0 bases and J by 0 bases, and 17 bases separated the two germline ends. The CDR3 consists of 19 residues.

The genes are TRBV29-1 and TRBJ2-1; D unclear. This CDR3 has 13 residues. The germline V gene encodes CDR1 SQVTM and CDR2 ANQGSEA. Trimming left V 6 bases short and J 6 bases short, with 15 bases between. The CDR3 DNA follows: TGCAGCGTCGGATACCGACTGCTCAATGAGCAGTTCTTC. This gives the protein CSVGYRLLNEQFF.

The CDR3 region is CSVVGIGYGYTF. In nucleotides, the CDR3 is TGCAGCGTTGTCGGGATCGGCTATGGCTACACCTTC. V and J are TRBV29-1 and TRBJ1-2; D is unresolved. CDR1 and CDR2 (germline): SQVTM, ANQGSEA. This CDR3 contains 12 residues. Trimming pared 4 bases from V and 4 bases from J, leaving 10 bases between.

The CDR3, as DNA: TGCGCCAGCAGCTGGGGGACGGAGGGGAACGAGCAGTACTTC. Amino acid sequence: CASSWGTEGNEQYF. The chain has TRBV5-1 and TRBJ2-7; TRBD2 might be the D (6 bases). Germline CDR1 reads SGHRS; CDR2 reads YFSETQ. The V gene lost 3 bases and the J gene lost 5 bases, with 15 bases spanning the gap. This CDR3 contains 14 residues.

As for this clonotype: At one of its ends the junction is not consistent with the germline gene, which may arise from a read error. The rearrangement links TRBV20-1 to TRBJ1-2; D is possibly TRBD1 (5 bases). CDR1 DFQATT and CDR2 SNEGSKA come from the germline V gene (reference sequence). The CDR3 extends over 15 amino acids. DNA of the CDR3: TGCAGTGCTAAGGTGACAGAGAATTTTAACTATGGCTTCACCTTC. Residues: CSAKVTENFNYGFTF.

The V and J genes are TRBV12-3 or TRBV12-4 and TRBJ2-5, with TRBD2 matching 14 bases. This CDR3 region has 20 residues. The V gene end was trimmed by 5 bases and the J gene end by 4 bases; junction bases not matched to a gene: 18. Written as DNA, the CDR3 is TGTGCCAGCAGTCAGCAGTCCGGGACTAGCGGGAGTGCGGTCCCAGAGACCCAGTACTTC. It is translated as CASSQQSGTSGSAVPETQYF.

Regarding this clonotype: Germline and junction disagree at one end, which may indicate a read error. The chain uses TRBV5-6 and TRBJ1-2; D is ambiguous. From germline, CDR1 is SGHDT and CDR2 YYEEEE. The CDR3 has 15 amino acids. As DNA, the CDR3 is TGTGCCAGCAGCTCAAACCCAGTCAGAAACTATGGTTACACCTTC. It yields the protein CASSSNPVRNYGYTF.

J is TRBJ1-1 and V is TRBV29-1; no definite D call. This CDR3 comprises 11 residues. Germline CDR1 reads SQVTM; CDR2 reads ANQGSEA. V lost 4 bases to trimming and J lost 9 bases, with 12 bases between them. DNA of the CDR3: TGCAGCGTTGCTTTAGGTTCAAAAGCTTTCTTT. It is translated as CSVALGSKAFF.